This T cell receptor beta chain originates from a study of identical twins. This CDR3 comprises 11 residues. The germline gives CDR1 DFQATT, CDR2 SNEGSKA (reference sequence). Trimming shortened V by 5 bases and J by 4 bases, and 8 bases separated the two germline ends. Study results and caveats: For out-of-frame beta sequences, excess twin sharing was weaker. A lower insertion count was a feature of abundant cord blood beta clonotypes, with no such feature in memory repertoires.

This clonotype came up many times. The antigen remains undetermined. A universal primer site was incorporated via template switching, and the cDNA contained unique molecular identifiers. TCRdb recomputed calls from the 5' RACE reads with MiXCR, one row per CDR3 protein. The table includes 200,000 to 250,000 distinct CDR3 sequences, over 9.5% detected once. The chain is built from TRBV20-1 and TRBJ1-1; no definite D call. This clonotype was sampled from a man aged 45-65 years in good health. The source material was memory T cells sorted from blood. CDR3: CSAGRLTEAFF. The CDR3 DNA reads TGCAGTGCTGGTCGGCTCACTGAAGCTTTCTTT.